The T cell receptor beta chain described here comes from a study of shared clonotypes between healthy human individuals. Points from the study as a whole: Rarefaction exposed incomplete sorted-subset sequencing despite large depth.

This table comes from immunoSEQ multiplex PCR, and its TCRdb copy is limited to in-frame clones, with some not included. Here the sample spans more than 2 million clones, roughly 96% being singletons. About this clone: What it binds is unknown.

The CDR3 runs 12 residues. The germline CDR1 and CDR2 sequences are SNHLY and FYNNEI. V was trimmed by 7 bases and J by 7 bases, leaving 13 bases between them. The specimen sequenced was naive CD4+ T cells sorted from blood. Regarding subset: CD45RA+ positively selected. The chain has TRBV2 and TRBJ2-5; D is unresolved. The source is a man aged 18 to 29 in good health. CDR3 DNA: TGTGCCAGCAACCTACAGACCGGGACCCAGTACTTC. Its protein product is CASNLQTGTQYF.